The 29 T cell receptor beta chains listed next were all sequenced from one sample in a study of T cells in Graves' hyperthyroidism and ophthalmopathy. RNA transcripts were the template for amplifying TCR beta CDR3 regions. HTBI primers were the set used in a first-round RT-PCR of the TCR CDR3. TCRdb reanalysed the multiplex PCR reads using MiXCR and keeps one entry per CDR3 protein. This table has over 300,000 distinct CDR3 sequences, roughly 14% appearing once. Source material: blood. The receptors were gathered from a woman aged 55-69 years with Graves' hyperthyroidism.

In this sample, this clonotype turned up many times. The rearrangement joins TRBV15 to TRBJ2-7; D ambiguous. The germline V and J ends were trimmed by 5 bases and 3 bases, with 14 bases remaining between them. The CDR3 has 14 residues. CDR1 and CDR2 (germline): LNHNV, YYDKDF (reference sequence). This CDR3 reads CATSYRLKGYEQYF. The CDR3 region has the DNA TGTGCCACCAGCTACCGACTTAAGGGCTACGAGCAGTACTTC.

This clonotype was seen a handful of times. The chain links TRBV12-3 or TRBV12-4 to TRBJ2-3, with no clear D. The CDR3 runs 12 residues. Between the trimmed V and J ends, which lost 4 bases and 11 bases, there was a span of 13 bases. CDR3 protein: CASSSAEGLQYF. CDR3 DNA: TGTGCCAGCAGTTCGGCCGAAGGTTTGCAGTATTTT.

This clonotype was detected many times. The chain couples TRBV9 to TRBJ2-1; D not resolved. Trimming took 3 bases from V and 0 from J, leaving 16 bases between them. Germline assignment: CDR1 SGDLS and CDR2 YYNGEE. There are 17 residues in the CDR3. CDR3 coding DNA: TGTGCCAGCAGCGGACTTAGTGGGTCCAGCTCCTACAATGAGCAGTTCTTC. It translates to CASSGLSGSSSYNEQFF.

CDR3 coding DNA: TGTGCCAGCGCCCGAATTTACAATGAGCAGTTCTTC. Its translation: CASARIYNEQFF. This chain joins TRBV6-1 and TRBJ2-1, with D uncertain. The CDR3 extends over 12 amino acids. CDR1 MNHNS and CDR2 SASEGT come from the germline V gene. Trimming took 8 bases from V and 4 from J, leaving 9 bases between them.

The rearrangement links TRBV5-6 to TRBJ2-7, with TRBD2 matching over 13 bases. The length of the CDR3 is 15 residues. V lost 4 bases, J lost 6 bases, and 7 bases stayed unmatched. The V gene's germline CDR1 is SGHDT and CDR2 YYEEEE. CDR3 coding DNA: TGTGCCAGCAGCCAAGGACTAGCGGGAGAGGGCGAGCAGTACTTC. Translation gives CASSQGLAGEGEQYF.

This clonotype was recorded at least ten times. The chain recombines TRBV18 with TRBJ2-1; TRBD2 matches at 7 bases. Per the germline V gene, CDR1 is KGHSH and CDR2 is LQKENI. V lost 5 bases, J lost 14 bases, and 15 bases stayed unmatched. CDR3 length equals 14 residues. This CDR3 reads CASSSQRDPLVEFF. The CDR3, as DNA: TGTGCCAGCTCATCCCAGCGGGACCCCCTCGTGGAGTTCTTC.

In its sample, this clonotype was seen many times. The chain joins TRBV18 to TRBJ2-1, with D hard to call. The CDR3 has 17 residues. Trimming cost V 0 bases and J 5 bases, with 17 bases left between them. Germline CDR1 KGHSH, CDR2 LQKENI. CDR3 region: CASSPPRRSQTDNEQFF. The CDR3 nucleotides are TGTGCCAGCTCACCACCCCGCAGGTCCCAAACTGACAATGAGCAGTTCTTC.

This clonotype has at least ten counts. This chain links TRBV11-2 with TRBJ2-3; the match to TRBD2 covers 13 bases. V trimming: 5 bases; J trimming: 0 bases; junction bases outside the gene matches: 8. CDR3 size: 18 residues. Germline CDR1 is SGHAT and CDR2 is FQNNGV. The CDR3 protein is CASSLGTSGIPSTDTQYF. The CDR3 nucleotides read TGTGCCAGCAGCCTGGGGACTAGCGGGATCCCTAGCACAGATACGCAGTATTTT. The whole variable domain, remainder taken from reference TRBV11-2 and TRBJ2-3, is EAGVAQSPRYKIIEKRQSVAFWCNPISGHATLYWYQQILGQGPKLLIQFQNNGVVDDSQLPKDRFSAERLKGVDSTLKIQPAKLEDSAVYLCASSLGTSGIPSTDTQYFGPGTRLTVL.

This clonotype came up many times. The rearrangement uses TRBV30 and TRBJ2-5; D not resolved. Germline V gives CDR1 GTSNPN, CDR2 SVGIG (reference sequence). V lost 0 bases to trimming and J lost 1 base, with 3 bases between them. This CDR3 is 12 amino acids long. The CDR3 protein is CAWSVLQETQYF. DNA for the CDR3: TGTGCCTGGAGTGTACTCCAAGAGACCCAGTACTTC.

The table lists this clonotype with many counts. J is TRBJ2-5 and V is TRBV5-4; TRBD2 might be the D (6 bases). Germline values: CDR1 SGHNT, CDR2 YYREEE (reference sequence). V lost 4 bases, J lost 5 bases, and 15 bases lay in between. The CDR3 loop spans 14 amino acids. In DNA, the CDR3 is TGTGCCAGCAGCCCCTCGCGGGGAACTGAGACCCAGTACTTC. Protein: CASSPSRGTETQYF.

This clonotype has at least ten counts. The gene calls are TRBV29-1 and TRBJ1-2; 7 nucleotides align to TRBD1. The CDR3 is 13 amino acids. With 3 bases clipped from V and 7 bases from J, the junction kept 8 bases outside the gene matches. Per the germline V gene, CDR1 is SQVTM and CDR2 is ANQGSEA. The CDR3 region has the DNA TGCAGCGTTGAGAAGACAGGGAAGACTGGCTACACCTTC. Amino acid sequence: CSVEKTGKTGYTF.

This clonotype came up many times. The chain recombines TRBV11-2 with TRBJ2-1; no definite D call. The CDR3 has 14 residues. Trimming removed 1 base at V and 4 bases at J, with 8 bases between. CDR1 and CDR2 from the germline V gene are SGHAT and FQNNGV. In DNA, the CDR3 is TGTGCCAGCAGCTTAGCTGCAGAGTACAATGAGCAGTTCTTC. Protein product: CASSLAAEYNEQFF.

The CDR3 bases are TGTGCCAGTAGTTTCACTAGCGGGAGCTCCTACAATGAGCAGTACTTC. Translating gives CASSFTSGSSYNEQYF. V usage is TRBV19 and J usage is TRBJ2-1, with 11 bases identical to TRBD2. Matching the DNA end better, TRBJ2-7 makes the J call doubtful. Germline V gene sequence: CDR1 LNHDA, CDR2 SQIVND (reference sequence). This CDR3 has 16 residues.

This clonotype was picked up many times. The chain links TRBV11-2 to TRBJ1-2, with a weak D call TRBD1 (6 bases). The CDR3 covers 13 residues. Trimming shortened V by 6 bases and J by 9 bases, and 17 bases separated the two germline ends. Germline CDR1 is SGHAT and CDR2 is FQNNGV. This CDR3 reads CASRGRDIQSYTF. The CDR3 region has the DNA TGTGCCAGCAGGGGTCGGGACATTCAGAGCTACACCTTC.

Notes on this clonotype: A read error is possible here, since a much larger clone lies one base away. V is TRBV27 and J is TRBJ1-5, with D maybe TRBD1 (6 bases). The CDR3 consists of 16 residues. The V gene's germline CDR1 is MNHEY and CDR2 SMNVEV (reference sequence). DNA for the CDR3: TGTGCCAGCAGGGATCGGGGGGCGCTTCGCAATCAGCCCCGGCATTTT. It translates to CASRDRGALRNQPRHF.

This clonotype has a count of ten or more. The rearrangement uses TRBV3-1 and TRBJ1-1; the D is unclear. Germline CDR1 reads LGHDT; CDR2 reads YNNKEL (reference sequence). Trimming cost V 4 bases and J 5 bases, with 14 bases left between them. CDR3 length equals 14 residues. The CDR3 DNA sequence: TGTGCCAGCAGCCCTCTGGACCGGGCAACTGAAGCTTTCTTT. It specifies CASSPLDRATEAFF. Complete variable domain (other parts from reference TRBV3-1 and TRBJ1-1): DTAVSQTPKYLVTQMGNDKSIKCEQNLGHDTMYWYKQDSKKFLKIMFSYNNKELIINETVPNRFSPKSPDKAHLNLHINSLELGDSAVYFCASSPLDRATEAFFGQGTRLTVV.

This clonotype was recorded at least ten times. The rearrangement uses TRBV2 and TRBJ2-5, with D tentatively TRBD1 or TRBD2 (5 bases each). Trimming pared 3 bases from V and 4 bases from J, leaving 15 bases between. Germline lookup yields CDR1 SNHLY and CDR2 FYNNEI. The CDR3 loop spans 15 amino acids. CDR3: CASSEWGSTGETQYF. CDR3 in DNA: TGTGCCAGCAGTGAGTGGGGGAGCACCGGAGAGACCCAGTACTTC.

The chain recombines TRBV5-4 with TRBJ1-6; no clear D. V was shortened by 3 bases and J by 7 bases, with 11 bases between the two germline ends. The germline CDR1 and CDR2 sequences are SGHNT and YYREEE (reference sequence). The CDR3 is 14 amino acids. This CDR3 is CASSSRSSNSPLHF. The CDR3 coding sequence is TGTGCCAGCAGCTCAAGGTCCTCAAATTCACCCCTCCACTTT.

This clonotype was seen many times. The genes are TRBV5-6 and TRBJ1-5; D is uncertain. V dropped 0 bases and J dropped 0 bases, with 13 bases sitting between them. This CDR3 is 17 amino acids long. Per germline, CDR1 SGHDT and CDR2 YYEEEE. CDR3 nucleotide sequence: TGTGCCAGCAGCTTGGCAGCGGATAGATATAGCAATCAGCCCCAGCATTTT. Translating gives CASSLAADRYSNQPQHF.

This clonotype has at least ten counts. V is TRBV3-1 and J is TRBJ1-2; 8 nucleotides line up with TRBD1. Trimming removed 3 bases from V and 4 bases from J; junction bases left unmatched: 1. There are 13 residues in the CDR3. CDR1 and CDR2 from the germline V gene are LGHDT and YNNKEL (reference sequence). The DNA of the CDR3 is TGTGCCAGCAGCCATGGGACAGGCTATGGCTACACCTTC. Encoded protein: CASSHGTGYGYTF. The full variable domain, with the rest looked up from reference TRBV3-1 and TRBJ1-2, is DTAVSQTPKYLVTQMGNDKSIKCEQNLGHDTMYWYKQDSKKFLKIMFSYNNKELIINETVPNRFSPKSPDKAHLNLHINSLELGDSAVYFCASSHGTGYGYTFGSGTRLTVV.

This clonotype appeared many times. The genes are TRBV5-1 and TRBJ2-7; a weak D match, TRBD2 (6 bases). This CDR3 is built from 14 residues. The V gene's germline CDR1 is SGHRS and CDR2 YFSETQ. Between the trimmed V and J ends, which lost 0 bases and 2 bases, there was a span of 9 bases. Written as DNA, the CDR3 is TGCGCCAGCAGCTTGGCCTGGGGGGCCTACGAGCAGTACTTC. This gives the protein CASSLAWGAYEQYF.

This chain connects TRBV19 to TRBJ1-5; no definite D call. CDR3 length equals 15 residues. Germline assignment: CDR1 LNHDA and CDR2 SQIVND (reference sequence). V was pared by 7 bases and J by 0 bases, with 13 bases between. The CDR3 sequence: CASTRRLGSNQPQHF. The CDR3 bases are TGTGCCAGTACCCGCAGGTTGGGTAGCAATCAGCCCCAGCATTTT.

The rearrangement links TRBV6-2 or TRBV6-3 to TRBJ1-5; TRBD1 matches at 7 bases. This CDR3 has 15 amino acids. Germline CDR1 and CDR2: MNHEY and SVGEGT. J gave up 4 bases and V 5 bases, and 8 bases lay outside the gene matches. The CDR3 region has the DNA TGTGCCAGCAGTATACAGGGGCCGGGTAATCAGCCCCAGCATTTT. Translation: CASSIQGPGNQPQHF.

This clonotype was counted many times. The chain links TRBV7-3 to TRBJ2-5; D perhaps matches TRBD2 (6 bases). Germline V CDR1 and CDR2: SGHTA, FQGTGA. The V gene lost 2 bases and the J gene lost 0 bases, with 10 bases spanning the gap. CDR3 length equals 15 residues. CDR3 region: CASSLRGGNQETQYF. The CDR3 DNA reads TGTGCCAGCAGCTTACGAGGCGGGAACCAAGAGACCCAGTACTTC.

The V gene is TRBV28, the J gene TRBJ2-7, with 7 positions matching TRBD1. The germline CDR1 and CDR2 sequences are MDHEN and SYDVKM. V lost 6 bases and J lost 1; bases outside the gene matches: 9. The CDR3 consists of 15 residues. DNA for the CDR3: TGTGCCAGCAGCCGTCACACAGGGGCGTCCTACGAGCAGTACTTC. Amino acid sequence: CASSRHTGASYEQYF.

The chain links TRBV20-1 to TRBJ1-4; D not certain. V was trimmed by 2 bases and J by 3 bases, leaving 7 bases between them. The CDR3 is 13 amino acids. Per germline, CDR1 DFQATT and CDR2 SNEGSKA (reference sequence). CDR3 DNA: TGCAGTGCTAGACAAGTATCTAATGAAAAACTGTTTTTT. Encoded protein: CSARQVSNEKLFF.

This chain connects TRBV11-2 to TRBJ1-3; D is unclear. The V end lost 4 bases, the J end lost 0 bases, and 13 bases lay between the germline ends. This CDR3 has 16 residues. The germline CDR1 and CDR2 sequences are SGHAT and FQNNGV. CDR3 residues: CASSSLQKSSGNTIYF. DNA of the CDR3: TGTGCCAGCAGCTCCCTACAAAAGTCCTCTGGAAACACCATATATTTT.

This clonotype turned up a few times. The CDR3 protein is CAITEGLAGVDTQYF. DNA for the CDR3: TGTGCCATCACCGAAGGACTAGCGGGAGTAGATACGCAGTATTTT. This chain connects TRBV10-3 to TRBJ2-3, with 13 bases identical to TRBD2. The CDR3 length is 15 residues. V was clipped by 7 bases and J by 5 bases; unmatched bases: 6. Germline-derived CDR1 and CDR2 are ENHRY and SYGVKD.

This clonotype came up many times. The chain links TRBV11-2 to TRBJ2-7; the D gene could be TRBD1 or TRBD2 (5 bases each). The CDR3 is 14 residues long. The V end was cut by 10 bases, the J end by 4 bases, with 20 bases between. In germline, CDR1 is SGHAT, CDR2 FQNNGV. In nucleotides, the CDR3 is TGTGCCACCCAGCCGGGACCGCTTTCTTACGAGCAGTACTTC. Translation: CATQPGPLSYEQYF.